The rows below give T cell receptor beta chains drawn from one sample of a study of T cell responses to AZD1222 COVID-19 vaccine. Assay used: immunoSEQ multiplex PCR; TCRdb lists only in-frame clones, some missing. This table holds 120,000 or so clones, 81% found once. Sequencing used peripheral blood, obtained on day 0 of AZD1222 vaccination. The receptors here all came from an adult in good health. Both conserved end residues are part of each CDR3. A D gene is named only where the DNA matches it firmly. The listing skips clone size in some rows; elsewhere it reads once, few, many or a size class.

J: TRBJ1-6; V: TRBV30; D: TRBD1; size: .; DNA: TGTGCCTGGAGTGGGGACAGGGGGCATGCCCTCCACTTT; CDR3: CAWSGDRGHALHF
J: TRBJ2-3; V: TRBV9; D: TRBD2; size: once; DNA: TGTGCCAGCAGCGAGGGACTAGCGGGGACTAGCACAGATACGCAGTATTTT; CDR3: CASSEGLAGTSTDTQYF
J: TRBJ1-5; V: TRBV12-3/TRBV12-4; D: .; size: .; DNA: TGTGCCAGCAGTGGGGGGAGCAATCAGCCCCAGCATTTT; CDR3: CASSGGSNQPQHF
J: TRBJ2-3; V: TRBV6-4; D: TRBD1; size: .; DNA: TGTGCCAGCAGCCTGGACAGGGGGCGAACAGATACGCAGTATTTT; CDR3: CASSLDRGRTDTQYF
J: TRBJ1-5; V: TRBV4-3; D: .; size: .; DNA: TGCGCCAGCAGCCAAGATTTAAATCGCAATCAGCCCCAGCATTTT; CDR3: CASSQDLNRNQPQHF
J: TRBJ2-1; V: TRBV7-2; D: .; size: .; DNA: TGTGCCAGCAGCGAGGGGGGCGGCTCCTACAATGAGCAGTTCTTC; CDR3: CASSEGGGSYNEQFF
J: TRBJ1-2; V: TRBV30; D: .; size: .; DNA: TGTGCCTGGACCCGGAATCTCTATGGCTACACCTTC; CDR3: CAWTRNLYGYTF
J: TRBJ1-5; V: TRBV3-1/TRBV3-2; D: .; size: medium-sized; DNA: TGTGCCAGCAGCCATGTACCCTGGGGGGGGCGCCCCAATCAGCCCCAGCATTTT; CDR3: CASSHVPWGGRPNQPQHF
J: TRBJ2-3; V: TRBV7-3; D: .; size: .; DNA: TGTGCCAGCAGCTTAGATGTCCGGTCGGATACGCAGTATTTT; CDR3: CASSLDVRSDTQYF
J: TRBJ2-7; V: TRBV9; D: .; size: few; DNA: TGTGCCAGCAGCGTAGAGGCGGCATCCTACGAGCAGTACTTC; CDR3: CASSVEAASYEQYF
J: TRBJ2-1; V: TRBV3-1/TRBV3-2; D: .; size: .; DNA: TGTGCCAGCAGCCAAGTCTATGTGGGTGAGCAGTTCTTC; CDR3: CASSQVYVGEQFF
J: TRBJ1-3; V: TRBV18; D: .; size: once; DNA: TGTGCCAGCGTCCAGCTTCAGCCACTCTCTGGAAACACCATATATTTT; CDR3: CASVQLQPLSGNTIYF
J: TRBJ2-1; V: TRBV10-3; D: .; size: once; DNA: TGTGCCATCAGTGAGTCGATGTTGGGAGAGCAGTTCTTC; CDR3: CAISESMLGEQFF
J: TRBJ2-1; V: TRBV24-1; D: TRBD2; size: .; DNA: TGTGCCACCGAGGAACCAGCGGGAGGGACCTACAATGAGCAGTTCTTC; CDR3: CATEEPAGGTYNEQFF
J: TRBJ1-1; V: TRBV13; D: .; size: few; DNA: TGTGCCAGCAGCTTAGGAGGGGCGAAGAACACTGAAGCTTTCTTT; CDR3: CASSLGGAKNTEAFF
J: TRBJ2-7; V: TRBV19; D: TRBD2; size: .; DNA: TGTGCCAGTAGTATAGATTTGGGAGGGTTCTACGAGCAGTACTTC; CDR3: CASSIDLGGFYEQYF
J: TRBJ1-1; V: TRBV27; D: .; size: .; DNA: TGTGCCAGCAGTACGGGACCGGGGGACAAGAACACTGAAGCTTTCTTT; CDR3: CASSTGPGDKNTEAFF
J: TRBJ1-3; V: TRBV4-1; D: .; size: .; DNA: TGCGCCAGCAGCCAAGCTCAAGGCTATGACTCTGGAAACACCATATATTTT; CDR3: CASSQAQGYDSGNTIYF
J: TRBJ1-2; V: TRBV24-1; D: TRBD1; size: few; DNA: TGTGCCACCAGTGAGGCCACAGGGGCCTATGGCTACACCTTC; CDR3: CATSEATGAYGYTF
J: TRBJ2-7; V: TRBV11-2; D: .; size: .; DNA: TGTGCCAGCAGCCTGACAACTACCGTTTTCTACGAGCAGTACTTC; CDR3: CASSLTTTVFYEQYF
J: TRBJ1-1; V: TRBV7-9; D: TRBD1; size: few; DNA: TGTGCCAGCAGCAACGCCGGACAGGGCGATCCGGAAGCTTTCTTT; CDR3: CASSNAGQGDPEAFF
J: TRBJ1-1; V: TRBV6-2/TRBV6-3; D: TRBD1; size: .; DNA: TGTGCCAGCAGTCCGGCGACAGGGGACCGCACTGAAGCTTTCTTT; CDR3: CASSPATGDRTEAFF
J: TRBJ1-5; V: TRBV6-5; D: .; size: .; DNA: TGTGCCAGCAGTCCTATAAATGATCAGCCCCAGCATTTT; CDR3: CASSPINDQPQHF
J: TRBJ2-7; V: TRBV28; D: TRBD2; size: .; DNA: TGTGCCAGCAGTTTACCAGGTAGCGGGAGTTACGAGCAGTACTTC; CDR3: CASSLPGSGSYEQYF
J: TRBJ2-7; V: TRBV24-1; D: .; size: .; DNA: TGTGCCACCGTTCCGAGTTCCGACAGTTACTACGAGCAGTACTTC; CDR3: CATVPSSDSYYEQYF
J: TRBJ1-2; V: TRBV9; D: .; size: .; DNA: TGTGCCAGCAGCGCCGGGGGAGGTGGTGGCTACACCTTC; CDR3: CASSAGGGGGYTF
J: TRBJ1-2; V: TRBV7-2; D: .; size: .; DNA: TGTGCCAGCAGCTTAGGGCTCTCCTATGGCTACACCTTC; CDR3: CASSLGLSYGYTF
J: TRBJ2-1; V: TRBV15; D: TRBD2; size: .; DNA: TGTGCCACCAGCAGTGAAAGCGGGAGAAGGTCCTACAATGAGCAGTTCTTC; CDR3: CATSSESGRRSYNEQFF
J: TRBJ1-3; V: TRBV2; D: .; size: .; DNA: TGTGCCAGCAGTCCTAGAATCAACTCTGGAAACACCATATATTTT; CDR3: CASSPRINSGNTIYF
J: TRBJ2-3; V: TRBV27; D: .; size: .; DNA: TGTGCCAGCAGTTTAGGATCGGGGGCGCCGGGAGATACGCAGTATTTT; CDR3: CASSLGSGAPGDTQYF
J: TRBJ1-5; V: TRBV3-1/TRBV3-2; D: .; size: .; DNA: TGTGCCAGCAGCCAAAGCGGGGGAAGGCAGCCCCAGCATTTT; CDR3: CASSQSGGRQPQHF
J: TRBJ1-2; V: TRBV27; D: .; size: .; DNA: TGTGCCAGCAGTTTATCGGGCGGATCCTATGGCTACACCTTC; CDR3: CASSLSGGSYGYTF
J: TRBJ1-1; V: TRBV28; D: .; size: .; DNA: TGTGCCAGCAGTTCTGGGGGGCTTGTTACTGAAGCTTTCTTT; CDR3: CASSSGGLVTEAFF
J: TRBJ2-7; V: TRBV18; D: TRBD2; size: .; DNA: TGTGCCAGCTCTCGGTATAGCGGGACTGAGTCCTACGAGCAGTACTTC; CDR3: CASSRYSGTESYEQYF
J: TRBJ1-2; V: TRBV7-9; D: .; size: .; DNA: TGTGCCAGCAGCCCCGGGGGATCTGGCTACACCTTC; CDR3: CASSPGGSGYTF
J: TRBJ1-5; V: TRBV6-5; D: .; size: .; DNA: TGTGCCAGCAGTTACTCCCAGGGAAGTCATCAGCCCCAGCATTTT; CDR3: CASSYSQGSHQPQHF
J: TRBJ1-2; V: TRBV24-1; D: .; size: .; DNA: TGTGCCACCAGTAAGGGCTATGGCTACACCTTC; CDR3: CATSKGYGYTF
J: TRBJ2-3; V: TRBV12-3/TRBV12-4; D: .; size: .; DNA: TGTGCCAGCAGTTTAGGTGAGCCAGATACGCAGTATTTT; CDR3: CASSLGEPDTQYF
J: TRBJ2-7; V: TRBV7-2; D: TRBD2; size: .; DNA: TGTGCCAGCAGCCCTAGGGTTAGCGGGGGTACCTACGAGCAGTACTTC; CDR3: CASSPRVSGGTYEQYF